The entry that follows covers one T cell receptor beta chain sequence. The J segment lost 6 bases and the V segment lost 1 base, leaving 10 bases of the junction unmatched. The CDR3 has 15 amino acids. Germline CDR1 is DFQATT and CDR2 is SNEGSKA (reference sequence). The data derive from a study of blood T cells in healthy people across ages. Isolated per sample were at least 7 million PBMCs. Alongside a J-beta primer mix, a sample-barcoded 5' primer served in a second PCR lasting roughly 6 to 11 cycles. MiXCR, applied by TCRdb to the 5' RACE reads, yields one record per CDR3 protein. Here the sample spans roughly 800,000 distinct CDR3 sequences, 20% to 25% being singletons. This same sample was also part of a study on T cells of mothers and their children. That paper states: Samples came from a few healthy Caucasian mothers and their six children.

The source of this sequence is a boy aged 5 to 17 in good health. J is TRBJ2-7 and V is TRBV20-1; 9 nucleotides match TRBD1. Specimen: blood. CDR3 DNA: TGCAGTGCTAGAGTATTTCAGAGACAGGGGGTCGAGCAGTACTTC. This codes for CSARVFQRQGVEQYF.